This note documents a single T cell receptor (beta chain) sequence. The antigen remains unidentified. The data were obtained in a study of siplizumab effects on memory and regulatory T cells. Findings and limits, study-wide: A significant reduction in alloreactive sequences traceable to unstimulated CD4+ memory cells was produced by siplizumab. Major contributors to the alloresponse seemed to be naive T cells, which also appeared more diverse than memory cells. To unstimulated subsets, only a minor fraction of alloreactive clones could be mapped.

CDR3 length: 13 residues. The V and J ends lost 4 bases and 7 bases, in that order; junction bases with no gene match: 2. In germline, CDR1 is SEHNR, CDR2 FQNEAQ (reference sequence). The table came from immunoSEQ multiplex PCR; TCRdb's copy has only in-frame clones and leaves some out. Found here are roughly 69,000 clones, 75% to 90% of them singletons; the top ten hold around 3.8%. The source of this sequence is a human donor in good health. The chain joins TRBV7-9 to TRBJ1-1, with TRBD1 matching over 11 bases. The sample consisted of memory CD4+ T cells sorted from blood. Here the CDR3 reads CASSWDRGYEAFF. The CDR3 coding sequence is TGTGCCAGCAGCTGGGACAGGGGGTATGAAGCTTTCTTT. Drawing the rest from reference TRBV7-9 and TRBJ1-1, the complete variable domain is DTGVSQNPRHKITKRGQNVTFRCDPISEHNRLYWYRQTLGQGPEFLTYFQNEAQLEKSRLLSDRFSAERPKGSFSTLEIQRTEQGDSAMYLCASSWDRGYEAFFGQGTRLTVV.